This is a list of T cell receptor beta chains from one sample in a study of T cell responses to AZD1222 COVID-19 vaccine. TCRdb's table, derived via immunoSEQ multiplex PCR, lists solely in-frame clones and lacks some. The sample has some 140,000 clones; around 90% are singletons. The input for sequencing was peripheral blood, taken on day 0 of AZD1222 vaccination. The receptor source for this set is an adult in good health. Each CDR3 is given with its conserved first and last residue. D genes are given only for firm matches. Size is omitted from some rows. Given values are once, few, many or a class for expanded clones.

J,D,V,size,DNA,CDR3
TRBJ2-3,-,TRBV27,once,TGTGCCAGCAGTCTGGTGGGGGCGGTAGATACGCAGTATTTT,CASSLVGAVDTQYF
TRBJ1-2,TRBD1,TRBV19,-,TGTGCCAGTAGTATCTTCGGCCCCGGGACAGGGGAAATTGACGGTGGCTACACCTTC,CASSIFGPGTGEIDGGYTF
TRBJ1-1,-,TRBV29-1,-,TGCAGCGTTGGACGCCAGGGGAACACTGAAGCTTTCTTT,CSVGRQGNTEAFF
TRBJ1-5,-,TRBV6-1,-,TGTGCCAGCAGTGAAGTAGGGAAAGGCAATCAGCCCCAGCATTTT,CASSEVGKGNQPQHF
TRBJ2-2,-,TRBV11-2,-,TGTGCCAGCAGCTTAGATCGATGGGGTGGGGAGGCCGGGGAGCTGTTTTTT,CASSLDRWGGEAGELFF
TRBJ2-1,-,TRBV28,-,TGTGCCAGCAGTCTCCAGACCACAGGCTACAATGAGCAGTTCTTC,CASSLQTTGYNEQFF
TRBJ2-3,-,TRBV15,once,TGTGCCACCAGCCGGGTTGGATCAACAGATACGCAGTATTTT,CATSRVGSTDTQYF
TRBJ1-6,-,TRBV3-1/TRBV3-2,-,TGTGCCAGCAGCCAAGGGGGGACATTCGCCTCCTATAATTCACCCCTCCACTTT,CASSQGGTFASYNSPLHF
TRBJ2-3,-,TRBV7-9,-,TGTGCCAGCAGCCTCCCCTTTGAGGGAGATACGCAGTATTTT,CASSLPFEGDTQYF
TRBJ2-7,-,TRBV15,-,TGTGCCACCAGCAGAGTCCTCCGGGACACGTCCTACGAGCAGTACTTC,CATSRVLRDTSYEQYF
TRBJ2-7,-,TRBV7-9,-,TGTGCCAGCAGCCCGCTGGGGGTTTCCTACGAGCAGTACTTC,CASSPLGVSYEQYF
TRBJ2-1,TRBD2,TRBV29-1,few,TGCAGCCTAAGGGGACTAACTAGCGGGACCTACAATGAGCAGTTCTTC,CSLRGLTSGTYNEQFF
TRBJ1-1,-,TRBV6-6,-,TGTGCCAGCAGTTACCCGACACACTACACTGAAGCTTTCTTT,CASSYPTHYTEAFF
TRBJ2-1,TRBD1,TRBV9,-,TGTGCCAGCAGCGTAGCTGTTGGGACAGGGGGGTCCAATGAGCAGTTCTTC,CASSVAVGTGGSNEQFF